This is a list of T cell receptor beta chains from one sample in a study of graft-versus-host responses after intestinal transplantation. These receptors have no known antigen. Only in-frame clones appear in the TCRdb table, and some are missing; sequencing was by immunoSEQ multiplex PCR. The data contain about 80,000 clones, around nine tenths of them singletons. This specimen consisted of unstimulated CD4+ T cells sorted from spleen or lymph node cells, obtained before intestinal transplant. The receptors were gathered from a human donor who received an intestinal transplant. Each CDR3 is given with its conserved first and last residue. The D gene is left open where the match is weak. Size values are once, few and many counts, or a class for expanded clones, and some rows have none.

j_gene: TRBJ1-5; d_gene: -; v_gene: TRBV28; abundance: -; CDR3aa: CASSLSPQGGSRLRQPQHF; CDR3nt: TGTGCCAGCAGTTTATCTCCACAGGGTGGGTCGAGGCTACGACAGCCCCAGCATTTT
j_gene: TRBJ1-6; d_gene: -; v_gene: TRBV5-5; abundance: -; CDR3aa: CASSATAANSPLHF; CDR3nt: TGTGCCAGCAGCGCCACCGCAGCGAATTCACCCCTCCACTTT
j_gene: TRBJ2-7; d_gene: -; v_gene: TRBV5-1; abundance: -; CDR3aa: CASSLFRNTGYEQYF; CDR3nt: TGCGCCAGCAGCTTGTTTCGCAACACGGGGTACGAGCAGTACTTC
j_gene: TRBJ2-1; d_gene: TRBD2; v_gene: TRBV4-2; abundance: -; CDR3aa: CASSQVERGPSNEQFF; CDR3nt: TGTGCCAGCAGCCAAGTCGAGCGGGGGCCCTCCAATGAGCAGTTCTTC
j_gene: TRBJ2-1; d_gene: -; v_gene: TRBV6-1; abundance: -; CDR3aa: CASSEVGGEQFF; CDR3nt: TGTGCCAGCAGTGAAGTGGGGGGAGAGCAGTTCTTC
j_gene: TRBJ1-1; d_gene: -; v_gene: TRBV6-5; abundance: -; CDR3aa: CASRARVGTEAFF; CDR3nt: TGTGCCAGCAGAGCCAGGGTCGGCACTGAAGCTTTCTTT
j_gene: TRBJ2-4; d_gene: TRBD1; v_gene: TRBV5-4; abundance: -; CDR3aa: CASSTGGTLSQLAKNIQYF; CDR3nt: TGTGCCAGCAGCACAGGGGGAACATTATCCCAATTAGCCAAAAACATTCAGTACTTC
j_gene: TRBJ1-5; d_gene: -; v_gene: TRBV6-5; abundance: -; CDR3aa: CASGGSPNQPQHF; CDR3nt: TGTGCCTCGGGGGGGAGCCCCAATCAGCCCCAGCATTTT
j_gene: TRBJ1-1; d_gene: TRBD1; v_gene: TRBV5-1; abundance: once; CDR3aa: CASSRGTGGLGAFF; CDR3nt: TGCGCCAGCAGCCGTGGGACAGGGGGTTTAGGAGCTTTCTTT
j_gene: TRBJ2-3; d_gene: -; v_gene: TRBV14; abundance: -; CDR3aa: CASSADYVGDTQYF; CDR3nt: TGTGCCAGCAGCGCAGACTATGTCGGAGATACGCAGTATTTT
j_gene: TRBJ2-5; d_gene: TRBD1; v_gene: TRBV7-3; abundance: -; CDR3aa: CASSLDREETQYF; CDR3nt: TGTGCCAGCAGCTTGGACAGGGAAGAGACCCAGTACTTC
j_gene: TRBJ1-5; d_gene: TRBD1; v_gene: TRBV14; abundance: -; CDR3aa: CASSLRTGGGNQPQHF; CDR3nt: TGTGCCAGCAGTCTCAGGACAGGGGGGGGCAATCAGCCCCAGCATTTT
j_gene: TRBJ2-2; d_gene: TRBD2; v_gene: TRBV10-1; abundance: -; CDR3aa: CASSPAGTSGTGELFF; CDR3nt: TGCGCCAGCAGCCCCGCCGGGACTAGCGGCACCGGGGAGCTGTTTTTT
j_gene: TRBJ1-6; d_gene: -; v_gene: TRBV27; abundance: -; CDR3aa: CASSLIENSPLHF; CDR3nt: TGTGCCAGCAGTTTAATAGAGAATTCACCCCTCCACTTT
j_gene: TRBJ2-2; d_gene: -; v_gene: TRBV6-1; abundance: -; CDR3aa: CAISRAGELFF; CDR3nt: TGTGCCATCTCCCGGGCCGGGGAGCTGTTTTTT
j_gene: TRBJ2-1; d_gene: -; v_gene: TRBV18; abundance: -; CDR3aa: CASSDPGLPGYSYNEQFF; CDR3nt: TGTGCCAGCTCAGACCCGGGACTCCCTGGATACTCCTACAATGAGCAGTTCTTC
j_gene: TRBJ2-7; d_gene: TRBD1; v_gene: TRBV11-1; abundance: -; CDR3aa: CASSLGTDYEQYF; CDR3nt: TGTGCCAGCAGCCTTGGGACAGACTACGAGCAGTACTTC
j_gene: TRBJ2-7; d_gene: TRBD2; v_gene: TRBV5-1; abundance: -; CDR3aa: CASSPLPGTSGRLSYEQYF; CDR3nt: TGCGCCAGCAGCCCCCTCCCCGGGACTAGCGGGAGGCTATCCTACGAGCAGTACTTC
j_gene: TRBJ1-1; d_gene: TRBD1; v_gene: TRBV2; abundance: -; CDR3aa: CASSEARAGGAVTEAFF; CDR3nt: TGTGCCAGCAGTGAAGCTAGGGCAGGGGGCGCGGTGACTGAAGCTTTCTTT
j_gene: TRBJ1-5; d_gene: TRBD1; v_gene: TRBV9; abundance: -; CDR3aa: CASSVAGGGDRGPNQPQHF; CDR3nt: TGTGCCAGCAGCGTAGCGGGCGGGGGGGACAGGGGGCCCAATCAGCCCCAGCATTTT
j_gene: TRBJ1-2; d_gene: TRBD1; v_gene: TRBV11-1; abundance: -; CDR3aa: CASSSGQGRAYGYTF; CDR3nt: TGTGCCAGCAGCTCCGGACAGGGTCGCGCCTATGGCTACACCTTC
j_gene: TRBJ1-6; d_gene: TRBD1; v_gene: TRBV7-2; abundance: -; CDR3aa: CASSLDRGNSPLHF; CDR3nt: TGTGCCAGCAGTCTCGACAGGGGGAATTCACCCCTCCACTTT
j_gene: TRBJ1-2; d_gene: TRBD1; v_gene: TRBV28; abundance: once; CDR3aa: CASNPTLGTGTANVYGYTF; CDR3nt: TGTGCCAGCAACCCCACCTTGGGGACAGGGACGGCAAACGTCTATGGCTACACCTTC
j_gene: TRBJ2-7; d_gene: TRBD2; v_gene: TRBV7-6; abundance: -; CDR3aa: CASSLYGGLAGAYEQYF; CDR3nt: TGTGCCAGCAGCCTTTACGGCGGACTAGCGGGAGCCTACGAGCAGTACTTC
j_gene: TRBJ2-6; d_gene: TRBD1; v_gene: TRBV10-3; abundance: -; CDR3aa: CAISDRDRVTGANVLTF; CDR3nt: TGTGCCATCAGTGACCGCGACAGGGTAACTGGGGCCAACGTCCTGACTTTC
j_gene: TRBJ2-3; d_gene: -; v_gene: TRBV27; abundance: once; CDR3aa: CASRRVSTDTQYF; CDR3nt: TGTGCCAGCCGCAGGGTTAGCACAGATACGCAGTATTTT
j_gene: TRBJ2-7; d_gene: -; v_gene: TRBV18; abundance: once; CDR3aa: CASSPDGSSYEQYF; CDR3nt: TGTGCCAGCTCACCCGATGGTAGCTCCTACGAGCAGTACTTC
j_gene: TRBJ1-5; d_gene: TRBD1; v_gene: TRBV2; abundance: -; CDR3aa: CASSDRTGPGAQHF; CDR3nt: TGTGCCAGCAGCGACCGGACAGGCCCCGGGGCCCAGCATTTT
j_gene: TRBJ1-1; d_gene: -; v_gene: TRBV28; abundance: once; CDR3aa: CASSFPVNTEAFF; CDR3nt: TGTGCCAGCAGTTTCCCAGTGAACACTGAAGCTTTCTTT
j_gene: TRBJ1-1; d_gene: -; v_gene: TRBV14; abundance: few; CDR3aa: CASSNSYTEAFF; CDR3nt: TGTGCCAGCAGCAACAGTTACACTGAAGCTTTCTTT
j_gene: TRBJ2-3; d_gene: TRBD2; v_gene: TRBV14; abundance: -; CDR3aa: CASSQDRLAGNTDTQYF; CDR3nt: TGTGCCAGCAGCCAAGATCGGCTAGCGGGAAACACAGATACGCAGTATTTT
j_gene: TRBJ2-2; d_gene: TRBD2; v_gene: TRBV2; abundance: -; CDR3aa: CASREKRGMNTGELFF; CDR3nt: TGTGCCAGCAGGGAGAAGCGGGGGATGAACACCGGGGAGCTGTTTTTT
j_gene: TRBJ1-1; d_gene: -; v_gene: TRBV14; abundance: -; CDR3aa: CASSQVPQITEAFF; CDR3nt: TGTGCCAGCAGCCAAGTTCCACAGATAACTGAAGCTTTCTTT
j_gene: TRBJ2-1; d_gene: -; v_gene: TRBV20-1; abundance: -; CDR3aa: CSAWRADEQFF; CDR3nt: TGCAGTGCTTGGAGGGCCGATGAGCAGTTCTTC
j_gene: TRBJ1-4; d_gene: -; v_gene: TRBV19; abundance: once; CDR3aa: CASSISTASEKLFF; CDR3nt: TGTGCCAGTAGTATTAGTACAGCAAGTGAAAAACTGTTTTTT
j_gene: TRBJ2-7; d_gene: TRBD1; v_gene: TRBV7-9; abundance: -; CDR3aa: CASSLAGTGAYEQYF; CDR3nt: TGTGCCAGCAGCTTAGCCGGGACAGGCGCCTACGAGCAGTACTTC
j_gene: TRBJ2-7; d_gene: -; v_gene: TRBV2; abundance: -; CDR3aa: CASSAETGSEQYF; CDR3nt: TGTGCCAGCAGTGCGGAGACAGGCTCTGAGCAGTACTTC
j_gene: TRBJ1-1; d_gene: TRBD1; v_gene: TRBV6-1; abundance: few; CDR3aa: CASSATGGARTEAFF; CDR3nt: TGTGCCAGCAGCGCTACAGGGGGCGCCAGGACTGAAGCTTTCTTT
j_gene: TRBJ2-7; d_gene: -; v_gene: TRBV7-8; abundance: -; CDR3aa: CASSQAPQGYYEQYF; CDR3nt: TGTGCCAGCAGCCAAGCCCCGCAGGGGTACTACGAGCAGTACTTC
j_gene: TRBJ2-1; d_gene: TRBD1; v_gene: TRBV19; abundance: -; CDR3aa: CASTVTGVHEQFF; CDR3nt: TGTGCCAGTACCGTTACAGGGGTTCATGAGCAGTTCTTC
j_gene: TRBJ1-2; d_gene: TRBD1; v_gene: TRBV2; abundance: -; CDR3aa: CASSVEQGLGYTF; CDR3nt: TGTGCCAGCAGTGTGGAACAGGGGCTGGGCTACACCTTC
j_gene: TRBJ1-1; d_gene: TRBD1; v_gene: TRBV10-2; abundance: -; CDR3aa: CASTRQGLTEAFF; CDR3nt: TGCGCCAGCACCCGACAGGGGCTAACTGAAGCTTTCTTT
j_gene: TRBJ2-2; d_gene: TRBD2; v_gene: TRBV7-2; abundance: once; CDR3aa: CASSRGLAGATGELFF; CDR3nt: TGTGCCAGCAGCCGCGGACTAGCGGGAGCCACCGGGGAGCTGTTTTTT
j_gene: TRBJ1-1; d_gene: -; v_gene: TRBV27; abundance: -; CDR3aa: CASSLAGMGTEAFF; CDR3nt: TGTGCCAGCAGTTTAGCAGGGATGGGCACTGAAGCTTTCTTT
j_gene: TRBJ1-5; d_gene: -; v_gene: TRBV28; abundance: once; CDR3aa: CASSPGLNQPQHF; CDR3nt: TGTGCCAGCAGCCCAGGGTTAAATCAGCCCCAGCATTTT
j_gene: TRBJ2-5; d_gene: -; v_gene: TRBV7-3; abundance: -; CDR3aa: CASSLLAQETQYF; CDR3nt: TGTGCCAGCAGCCTTCTAGCGCAAGAGACCCAGTACTTC
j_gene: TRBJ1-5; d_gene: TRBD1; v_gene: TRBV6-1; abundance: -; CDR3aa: CASSELYDRGPGQPQHF; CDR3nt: TGTGCCAGCAGTGAACTTTACGACAGGGGTCCAGGCCAGCCCCAGCATTTT
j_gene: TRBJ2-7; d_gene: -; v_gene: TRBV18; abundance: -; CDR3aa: CASSPTVSYEQYF; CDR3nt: TGTGCCAGCTCCCCGACAGTATCCTACGAGCAGTACTTC
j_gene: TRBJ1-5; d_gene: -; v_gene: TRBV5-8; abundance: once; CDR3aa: CASSFAGQPQHF; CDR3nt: TGTGCCAGCAGCTTTGCCGGTCAGCCCCAGCATTTT
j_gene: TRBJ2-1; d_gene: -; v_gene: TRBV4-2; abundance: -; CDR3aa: CASSQGGGQGKDEQFF; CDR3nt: TGTGCCAGCAGCCAAGGGGGTGGTCAGGGTAAGGATGAGCAGTTCTTC
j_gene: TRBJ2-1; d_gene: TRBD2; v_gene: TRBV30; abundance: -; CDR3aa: CAWRPPGLAYNEQFF; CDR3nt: TGTGCCTGGAGGCCCCCGGGACTAGCGTACAATGAGCAGTTCTTC
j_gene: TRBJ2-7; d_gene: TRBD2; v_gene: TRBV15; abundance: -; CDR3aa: CATSRDSALAGDGGQYF; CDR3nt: TGTGCCACCAGCAGAGATAGCGCCCTAGCGGGAGACGGAGGGCAGTACTTC
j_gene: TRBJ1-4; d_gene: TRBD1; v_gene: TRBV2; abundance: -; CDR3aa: CATKTSGTGYEKLFF; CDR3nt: TGTGCCACTAAAACCTCCGGGACAGGGTATGAAAAACTGTTTTTT
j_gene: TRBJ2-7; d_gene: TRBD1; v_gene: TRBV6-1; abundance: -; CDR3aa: CASRGTGKYHEQYF; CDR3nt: TGTGCCAGCAGAGGGACAGGGAAGTATCATGAGCAGTACTTC
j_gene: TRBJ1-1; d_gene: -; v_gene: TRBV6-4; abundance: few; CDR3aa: CASSDSGGMNTEAFF; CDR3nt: TGTGCCAGCAGTGACTCGGGAGGGATGAACACTGAAGCTTTCTTT
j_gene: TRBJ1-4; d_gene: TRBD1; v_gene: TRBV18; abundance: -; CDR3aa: CASSPDRGHEKLFF; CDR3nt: TGTGCCAGCTCACCGGACAGGGGTCATGAAAAACTGTTTTTT
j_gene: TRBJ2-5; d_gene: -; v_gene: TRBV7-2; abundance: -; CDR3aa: CASSLGGAHGETQYF; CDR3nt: TGTGCCAGCAGCTTAGGTGGTGCGCATGGAGAGACCCAGTACTTC